This TCR beta chain was recorded in a study of spatial heterogeneity in lung cancer. Study information: PBMC samples from follow-up, when available, were sequenced at a median of roughly two years post-resection. As counted in raw reads, each unique TCR and UMI combination appeared more than ten times on average.

The length of the CDR3 is 13 residues. Trimming at V came to 6 bases and at J to 9 bases, leaving 5 bases not matched to a gene. Germline CDR1 is SGHTA and CDR2 is FQGNSA. MiXCR, applied by TCRdb to the 5' RACE reads, yields one record per CDR3 protein. The sample shows approximately 30,000 distinct CDR3 sequences, around 9.3% of them seen only once. The sample's time point: blood at routine non-recurrence follow-up after resection. Whole RNA from tumor, nontumor lung or frozen PBMC was sequenced unsorted. This TCR was sampled from a female donor with early-stage non-small cell lung cancer. The specimen comprised PBMCs, sampled at follow-up. The chain is built from TRBV7-2 and TRBJ1-6; 7 bases are shared with TRBD1. The CDR3 here is CASRTGLTSPLHF. The DNA for the CDR3 is TGTGCCAGCAGGACAGGGCTCACTTCACCCCTCCACTTT.